This paragraph covers one TCR beta chain sequence. V was clipped by 4 bases and J by 4 bases, with 11 bases between them. The CDR3 sequence is 13 residues long. The germline V gene has CDR1 SGHRS and CDR2 YFSETQ. The data belong to a study of cytomegalovirus exposure and HLA in healthy donors. Both 60 Vbeta primers and 13 Jbeta primers went into the PCR. Sequencing used immunoSEQ multiplex PCR; TCRdb keeps in-frame clones, though not all of them. The sample records tens of thousands of clones, around three quarters being singletons. The clonotype originates from a man younger than 45 in good health and CMV-seronegative. This chain uses TRBV5-1 with TRBJ1-1; D is perhaps TRBD1 (6 bases). The sample was PBMCs. The CDR3 sequence: CASSPQGGTEAFF. CDR3 nucleotides: TGCGCCAGCAGCCCACAGGGTGGCACTGAAGCTTTCTTT. The variable domain in full, completed from reference TRBV5-1 and TRBJ1-1, reads KAGVTQTPRYLIKTRGQQVTLSCSPISGHRSVSWYQQTPGQGLQFLFEYFSETQRNKGNFPGRFSGRQFSNSRSEMNVSTLELGDSALYLCASSPQGGTEAFFGQGTRLTVV.